Presented here are 18 T cell receptor beta chains from one specimen sequenced in a study of T cell repertoires in cytomegalovirus infection. TCRdb passed the reads through MiXCR, listing each CDR3 protein once. The data contain about 570,000 distinct CDR3 sequences, just under 40% of them singletons. The antigens for these receptors are not known. Material: cultured PBMCs, obtained from culture after CMV antigen stimulation. These receptors came from a human donor in good health (CMV status not recorded). Some clones in this sample may be carry-over from other donors' samples.

The chain combines TRBV6-1 with TRBJ2-2, with 10 bases identical to TRBD1. V shed 6 bases, J shed 4 bases, and the junction held 5 bases outside the gene matches. The CDR3 consists of 15 residues. CDR1 and CDR2 from the germline V gene are MNHNS and SASEGT. The CDR3 nucleotides read TGTGCCAGCAGACGACAGGGGGCGAGCACCGGGGAGCTGTTTTTT. This translates into CASRRQGASTGELFF.

In this sample, this clonotype turned up many times. The chain has TRBV7-2 and TRBJ2-7, with 8 positions matching TRBD1. The ends lost 1 base at V and 1 base at J; junction bases unmatched: 3. The CDR3 length is 15 residues. Germline V gene data show CDR1 as SGHTA and CDR2 as FQGNSA. The CDR3 nucleotides are TGTGCCAGCAGCTTAGACAGGGGGACTTCCTACGAGCAGTACTTC. It specifies CASSLDRGTSYEQYF. The complete variable domain, with remaining parts taken from reference TRBV7-2 and TRBJ2-7, reads GAGVSQSPSNKVTEKGKDVELRCDPISGHTALYWYRQSLGQGLEFLIYFQGNSAPDKSGLPSDRFSAERTGGSVSTLTIQRTQQEDSAVYLCASSLDRGTSYEQYFGPGTRLTVT.

The rearrangement uses TRBV28 and TRBJ1-1; D may be TRBD1 (6 bases). The CDR3 sequence is 14 residues long. Germline values: CDR1 MDHEN, CDR2 SYDVKM. The V gene lost 6 bases and the J gene lost 3 bases, with 14 bases spanning the gap. CDR3 DNA sequence: TGTGCCAGCAGAAGAGGACAGAGTTACACTGAAGCTTTCTTT. Protein sequence: CASRRGQSYTEAFF.

The chain recombines TRBV7-6 with TRBJ1-4; 10 bases map to TRBD1. This CDR3 comprises 15 residues. The V and J ends lost 4 bases and 8 bases, in that order; junction bases with no gene match: 7. CDR1 is SGHVS and CDR2 is FNYEAQ in the germline V gene. The CDR3 is CASSSPADRGEKLFF. For the CDR3, the DNA is TGTGCCAGCAGCTCCCCCGCGGACAGGGGGGAAAAACTGTTTTTT.

This chain connects TRBV7-8 to TRBJ1-2; D gene ambiguous. With 5 bases removed from V and 0 bases from J, the gap between germline ends came to 10 bases. This CDR3 is built from 14 residues. Germline lookup yields CDR1 SGHVS and CDR2 FQNEAQ. CDR3 residues: CASSLLRTNYGYTF. CDR3 in DNA: TGTGCCAGCAGCCTCCTGAGGACTAACTATGGCTACACCTTC.

On this clonotype itself: The CDR3 end shows no conserved phenylalanine or tryptophan, and so a read error is likely. This chain connects TRBV7-2 to TRBJ2-7, with D uncertain. This CDR3 is 14 amino acids long. CDR1 and CDR2 from the germline V gene are SGHTA and FQGNSA. V was pared by 3 bases and J by 0 bases, with 9 bases between. The CDR3 is CASSFFPTSYEQYL. As DNA, the CDR3 is TGTGCCAGCAGCTTCTTCCCCACCTCCTACGAGCAGTACTTA.

In this sample, this clonotype turned up a few times. V is TRBV6-2 or TRBV6-3 and J is TRBJ1-1; D is uncertain. Germline V CDR1 and CDR2: MNHEY, SVGEGT. This CDR3 is built from 13 residues. The germline V and J ends were trimmed by 3 bases and 0 bases, with 5 bases remaining between them. CDR3 sequence reads: CASSYTLNTEAFF. The CDR3, as DNA: TGTGCCAGCAGTTATACACTGAACACTGAAGCTTTCTTT.

J is TRBJ2-1 and V is TRBV12-3 or TRBV12-4, with 11 nucleotides matching TRBD2. Losses at the gene ends were 6 bases for V and 5 bases for J; bases not matched to a gene: 6. The CDR3 has 15 residues. The CDR3 bases are TGTGCCAGCAGACGAACTAGCGGGGGTAACAATGAGCAGTTCTTC. This codes for CASRRTSGGNNEQFF.

This clonotype showed up just a few times. Written as DNA, the CDR3 is TGTGCCAGCCTCTACGGTTGGGGGTTGACAGTTAGCACAGATACGCAGTATTTT. Encoded protein: CASLYGWGLTVSTDTQYF. The chain recombines TRBV2 with TRBJ2-3; D may match TRBD1 or TRBD2 (5 bases each). CDR1 is SNHLY, CDR2 FYNNEI, per germline. Trimming left V 8 bases short and J 0 bases short, with 24 bases between. The CDR3 runs 18 residues.

The V and J genes are TRBV6-1 and TRBJ2-3; D is unclear. CDR1 is MNHNS and CDR2 is SASEGT in the germline V gene. The CDR3 covers 14 residues. Trimming cost V 2 bases and J 0 bases, with 6 bases left between them. CDR3 DNA: TGTGCCAGCAGTGAATTTCCAAGCACAGATACGCAGTATTTT. Its protein is CASSEFPSTDTQYF.

In this sample, this clonotype turned up many times. The J gene is TRBJ1-3, the V gene TRBV28; no firm D call. Trimming left V 5 bases short and J 4 bases short, with 6 bases between. Per germline, CDR1 MDHEN and CDR2 SYDVKM. The CDR3 extends over 12 amino acids. The CDR3 region has the DNA TGTGCCAGCAGTACCTCCGGAAACACCATATATTTT. It specifies CASSTSGNTIYF. The full variable domain, completed using reference TRBV28 and TRBJ1-3, is DVKVTQSSRYLVKRTGEKVFLECVQDMDHENMFWYRQDPGLGLRLIYFSYDVKMKEKGDIPEGYSVSREKKERFSLILESASTNQTSMYLCASSTSGNTIYFGEGSWLTVV.

This clonotype appeared many times. The chain links TRBV7-2 to TRBJ2-7; D is possibly TRBD2 (6 bases). Trimming left V 0 bases short and J 6 bases short, with 18 bases between. This CDR3 contains 16 residues. Per germline, CDR1 SGHTA and CDR2 FQGNSA. DNA of the CDR3: TGTGCCAGCAGCTTAGCCCATATCACCGCCGGGGGCGAGCAGTACTTC. Translation: CASSLAHITAGGEQYF.

This clonotype was seen more than once but under ten times. The V gene is TRBV6-6, the J gene TRBJ2-7; tentatively, D is TRBD1 (6 bases). The CDR3 is made up of 13 amino acids. The germline V and J ends were trimmed by 5 bases and 6 bases, with 14 bases remaining between them. Per the germline V gene, CDR1 is MNHNY and CDR2 is SVGAGI (reference sequence). CDR3 nucleotide sequence: TGTGCCAGCAGTCCCCGGACAGTACCCGAGCAGTACTTC. Translation: CASSPRTVPEQYF.

Many counts were recorded for this clonotype. The chain links TRBV7-2 to TRBJ2-3; a weak D match, TRBD2 (5 bases). The CDR3 is 12 amino acids. V was pared by 4 bases and J by 8 bases, with 10 bases between. CDR1 is SGHTA and CDR2 is FQGNSA in the germline V gene. The CDR3, as DNA: TGTGCCAGCAGCTCTGACGCGGGTACGCAGTATTTT. It specifies CASSSDAGTQYF.

The chain carries TRBV11-2 and TRBJ2-7; 9 bases match TRBD2. Germline V gene lookup returns CDR1 SGHAT and CDR2 FQNNGV. This CDR3 has 15 residues. The junction had 3 bases not matched to a gene; V was cut back by 3 bases and J by 0 bases. This CDR3 is CASSLSGRPSYEQYF. In DNA, the CDR3 is TGTGCCAGCAGCTTGAGCGGGAGGCCCTCCTACGAGCAGTACTTC.

The chain joins TRBV4-2 to TRBJ2-7; no definite D call. CDR3 length: 13 residues. V lost 5 bases to trimming and J lost 6 bases, with 14 bases between them. Germline loops: CDR1 LGHNA, CDR2 YNFKEQ. CDR3 nucleotides: TGTGCCAGCAGCTCTCGCGGTTTGTCCGAGCAGTACTTC. Protein: CASSSRGLSEQYF.

The rearrangement links TRBV6-8 to TRBJ2-3; 10 nucleotides align to TRBD2. This CDR3 has 21 residues. The germline V gene encodes CDR1 MNHGY and CDR2 SAAAGT. The junction had 25 bases not matched to a gene; V was cut back by 6 bases and J by 4 bases. The CDR3 loop is CASRTPDREREGQYHPDTQYF. CDR3 DNA: TGTGCCAGCAGAACCCCGGACCGAGAGCGGGAGGGCCAATATCACCCAGATACGCAGTATTTT.

This clonotype has only a few counts. The genes are TRBV5-1 and TRBJ2-5, with D possibly being TRBD2 (5 bases). CDR3 size: 15 residues. The germline V gene has CDR1 SGHRS and CDR2 YFSETQ. Trimming left V 4 bases short and J 5 bases short, with 18 bases between. For the CDR3, the DNA is TGCGCCAGCAGCAGTATCACTAGGGAAGGGGAGACCCAGTACTTC. It yields the protein CASSSITREGETQYF.